What follows are 17 T cell receptor beta chains derived from one specimen sequenced in a study of T cell responses to AZD1222 COVID-19 vaccine (dated by TCRdb to about 2021). Libraries were made using the immunoSEQ multiplex PCR assay. What TCRdb holds here is the immuneACCESS table cut down to in-frame rearrangements. Part of the clones is not present; checked against another copy, under half of the missing clones reflect an unresolved V gene, and the others are unexplained. This sample lists 85,000 to 90,000 clones; about nine tenths were detected once. Jointly, the top ten make up around 3% of the sample. The time point tag for this specimen amounts to: baseline before first vaccination. Source: peripheral blood, taken on day 0 of AZD1222 vaccination. The receptors derive from an adult in good health.

The chain couples TRBV12-3 or TRBV12-4 to TRBJ2-1, with D uncertain. The CDR3 covers 12 residues. V lost 3 bases and J lost 5, with 5 bases in between. The CDR3 is CASSFRNNEQFF. CDR3 bases: TGTGCCAGCAGTTTCCGGAACAATGAGCAGTTCTTC.

The chain recombines TRBV19 with TRBJ2-2; D unresolved. V lost 7 bases to trimming and J lost 1 base, with 13 bases between them. CDR1 LNHDA and CDR2 SQIVND come from the germline V gene (reference sequence). There are 15 residues in the CDR3. The CDR3 DNA reads as TGTGCCAGTACCCGCAAGGCCCTGAACACCGGGGAGCTGTTTTTT. This gives the protein CASTRKALNTGELFF.

This chain joins TRBV9 and TRBJ1-2; D uncertain. This CDR3 is 15 amino acids long. The ends were cut back, 1 base at V and 4 bases at J, with 14 bases in the middle. Germline V gives CDR1 SGDLS, CDR2 YYNGEE. CDR3 in amino acids: CASSVFGEPLYGYTF. CDR3 sequence (DNA): TGTGCCAGCAGCGTATTTGGGGAGCCCCTCTATGGCTACACCTTC.

This clone occurred once. The chain joins TRBV7-3 to TRBJ2-3; no firm D call. V lost 4 bases to trimming and J lost 7 bases, with 18 bases between them. The CDR3 extends over 15 amino acids. Germline V gene sequence: CDR1 SGHTA, CDR2 FQGTGA. CDR3 amino acids: CASSSNPGPMNTQYF. In DNA, the CDR3 is TGTGCCAGCAGCTCTAACCCGGGTCCAATGAATACGCAGTATTTT.

The V gene is TRBV19, the J gene TRBJ2-2; a possible D gene is TRBD2 (6 bases). This CDR3 is 13 amino acids long. CDR1 and CDR2 from the germline V gene are LNHDA and SQIVND (reference sequence). Trimming left V 10 bases short and J 5 bases short, with 14 bases between. Here the CDR3 DNA reads TGTGCCACTATAGCGGAGGGGACCGGGGAGCTGTTTTTT. It specifies CATIAEGTGELFF.

The chain carries TRBV7-8 and TRBJ2-7; 7 nucleotides line up with TRBD2. Trimming took 5 bases from V and 4 from J; bases not matched to a gene: 8. Germline assignment: CDR1 SGHVS and CDR2 FQNEAQ. CDR3 length: 14 amino acids. CDR3 sequence: CASSPGSSGYEQYF. CDR3 DNA sequence: TGTGCCAGCAGCCCGGGGAGTAGCGGGTACGAGCAGTACTTC.

The V gene is TRBV4-2, the J gene TRBJ1-5; unclear D gene. The germline V gene has CDR1 LGHNA and CDR2 YNFKEQ. This CDR3 spans 13 amino acids. V was pared by 1 base and J by 7 bases, with 8 bases between. In nucleotides, the CDR3 is TGTGCCAGCAGCCAAGTGGTCACGCAGCCCCAGCATTTT. It specifies CASSQVVTQPQHF.

The chain carries TRBV3-1 (or the pseudogene TRBV3-2) and TRBJ1-4; D unclear. In germline, CDR1 is LGHDT, CDR2 YNNKEL (reference sequence). The V gene lost 0 bases and the J gene lost 3 bases, with 14 bases spanning the gap. The CDR3 contains 17 residues. The CDR3 coding sequence is TGTGCCAGCAGCCAAGAAGGAGGGATCAGGTCTAATGAAAAACTGTTTTTT. It codes for CASSQEGGIRSNEKLFF.

The chain has TRBV29-1 and TRBJ1-2, with D unclear. This CDR3 has 15 residues. V lost 1 base to trimming and J lost 2 bases, with 14 bases between them. Germline V gene lookup returns CDR1 SQVTM and CDR2 ANQGSEA. The CDR3 protein is CSVEGWQEENYGYTF. CDR3 nucleotide sequence: TGCAGCGTTGAAGGATGGCAGGAGGAAAACTATGGCTACACCTTC.

The chain is built from TRBV9 and TRBJ2-1; 9 bases map to TRBD2. The CDR3 length is 15 residues. Germline loops: CDR1 SGDLS, CDR2 YYNGEE. V lost 4 bases, J lost 9 bases, and 11 bases stayed unmatched. This CDR3 is CASSSSSGGPTEQFF. The CDR3 nucleotides read TGTGCCAGCAGCTCCTCCAGCGGGGGGCCGACTGAGCAGTTCTTC.

The J gene is TRBJ1-5, the V gene TRBV6-1; D remains ambiguous. The CDR3 covers 15 residues. Between the trimmed V and J ends, which lost 2 bases and 4 bases, there was a span of 12 bases. Germline V gives CDR1 MNHNS, CDR2 SASEGT. The CDR3, as DNA: TGTGCCAGCAGTGAACTCCGGGGTAGAAATCAGCCCCAGCATTTT. Amino acids: CASSELRGRNQPQHF.

This clone was recorded once. The V and J genes are TRBV10-3 and TRBJ1-1; the match to TRBD1 covers 9 bases. Germline V gene lookup returns CDR1 ENHRY and CDR2 SYGVKD. V gave up 3 bases and J gave up 4 bases; unmatched junction bases: 6. The length of the CDR3 is 15 residues. CDR3 nucleotide sequence: TGTGCCATCAGTGACCCGGCACAGGGGGCCACTGAAGCTTTCTTT. Amino acids: CAISDPAQGATEAFF.

The chain carries TRBV18 and TRBJ1-5; the D gene is possibly TRBD1 (6 bases). This CDR3 has 14 residues. V gave up 4 bases and J gave up 3 bases, with 10 bases separating them. Germline CDR1 is KGHSH and CDR2 is LQKENI. Here the CDR3 DNA reads TGTGCCAGCTCACTGGGGGGCAACAATCAGCCCCAGCATTTT. The encoded protein is CASSLGGNNQPQHF.

V usage is TRBV2 and J usage is TRBJ1-2, with a possible D match to TRBD1 (6 bases). Germline V CDR1 and CDR2: SNHLY, FYNNEI. The CDR3 runs to 12 residues. V lost 8 bases and J 8 bases, leaving 15 bases between the germline ends. CDR3 bases: TGTGCCAGCCGGGCAGGGGAGTTGGGCTACACCTTC. Its protein is CASRAGELGYTF.

The chain recombines TRBV6-5 with TRBJ2-1, with 9 bases fitting TRBD2. The V gene end was trimmed by 6 bases and the J gene end by 0 bases; junction bases not matched to a gene: 3. CDR3 length: 15 amino acids. Looked up from germline, CDR1 is MNHEY and CDR2 is SVGAGI. CDR3 nucleotide sequence: TGTGCCAGCAGGGCTAGCGGGACCTCCTACAATGAGCAGTTCTTC. Translation: CASRASGTSYNEQFF.

CDR3 in DNA: TGTGCCAGCAGGGGGTCGACAGGCTTAAATTCACCCCTCCACTTT. This translates into CASRGSTGLNSPLHF. The chain links TRBV28 to TRBJ1-6, with D maybe TRBD1 (6 bases). Looked up from germline, CDR1 is MDHEN and CDR2 is SYDVKM. CDR3 length: 15 residues. Trimming removed 6 bases from V and 7 bases from J, with 16 bases in between.

The rearrangement joins TRBV15 to TRBJ2-5; perhaps TRBD2 as D (6 bases). Trimming removed 0 bases from V and 3 bases from J, with 14 bases in between. Germline loops: CDR1 LNHNV, CDR2 YYDKDF (reference sequence). The CDR3 loop spans 16 amino acids. This chain's CDR3 is CATSRDPGEAKETQYF. The CDR3 nucleotides read TGTGCCACCAGCAGAGATCCCGGGGAGGCCAAAGAGACCCAGTACTTC.